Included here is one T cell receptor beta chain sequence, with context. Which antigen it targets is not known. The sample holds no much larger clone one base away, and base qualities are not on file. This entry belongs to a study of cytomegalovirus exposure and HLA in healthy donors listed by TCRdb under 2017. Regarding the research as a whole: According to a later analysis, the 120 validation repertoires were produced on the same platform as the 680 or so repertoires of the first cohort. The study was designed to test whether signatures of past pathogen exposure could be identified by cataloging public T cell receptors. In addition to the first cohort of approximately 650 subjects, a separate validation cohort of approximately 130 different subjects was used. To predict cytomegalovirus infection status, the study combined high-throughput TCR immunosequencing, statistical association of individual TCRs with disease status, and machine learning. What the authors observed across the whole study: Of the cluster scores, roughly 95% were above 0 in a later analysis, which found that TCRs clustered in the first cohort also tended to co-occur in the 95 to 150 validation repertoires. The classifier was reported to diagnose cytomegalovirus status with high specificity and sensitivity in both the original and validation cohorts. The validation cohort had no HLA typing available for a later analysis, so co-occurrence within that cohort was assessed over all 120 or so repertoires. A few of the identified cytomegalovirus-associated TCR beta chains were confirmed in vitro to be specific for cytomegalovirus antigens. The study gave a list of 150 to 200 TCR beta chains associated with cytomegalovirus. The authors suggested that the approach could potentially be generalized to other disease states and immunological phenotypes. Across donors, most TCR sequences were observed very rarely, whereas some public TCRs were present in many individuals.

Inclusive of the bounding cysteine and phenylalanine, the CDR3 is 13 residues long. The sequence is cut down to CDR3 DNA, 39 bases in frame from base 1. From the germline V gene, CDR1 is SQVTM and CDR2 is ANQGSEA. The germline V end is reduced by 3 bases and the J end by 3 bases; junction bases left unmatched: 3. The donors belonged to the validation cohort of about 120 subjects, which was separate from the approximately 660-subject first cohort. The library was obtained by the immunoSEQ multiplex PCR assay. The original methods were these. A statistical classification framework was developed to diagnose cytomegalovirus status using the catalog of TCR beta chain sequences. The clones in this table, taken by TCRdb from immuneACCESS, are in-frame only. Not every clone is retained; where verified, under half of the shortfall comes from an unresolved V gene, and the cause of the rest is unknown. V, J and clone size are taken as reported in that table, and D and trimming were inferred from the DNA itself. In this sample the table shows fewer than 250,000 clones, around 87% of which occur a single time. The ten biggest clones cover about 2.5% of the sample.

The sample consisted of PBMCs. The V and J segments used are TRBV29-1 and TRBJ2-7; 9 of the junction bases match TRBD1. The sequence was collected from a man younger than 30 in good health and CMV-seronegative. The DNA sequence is TGCAGCGTTGAGGGGACAGGGCTCTACGAGCAGTACTTC. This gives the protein CSVEGTGLYEQYF.